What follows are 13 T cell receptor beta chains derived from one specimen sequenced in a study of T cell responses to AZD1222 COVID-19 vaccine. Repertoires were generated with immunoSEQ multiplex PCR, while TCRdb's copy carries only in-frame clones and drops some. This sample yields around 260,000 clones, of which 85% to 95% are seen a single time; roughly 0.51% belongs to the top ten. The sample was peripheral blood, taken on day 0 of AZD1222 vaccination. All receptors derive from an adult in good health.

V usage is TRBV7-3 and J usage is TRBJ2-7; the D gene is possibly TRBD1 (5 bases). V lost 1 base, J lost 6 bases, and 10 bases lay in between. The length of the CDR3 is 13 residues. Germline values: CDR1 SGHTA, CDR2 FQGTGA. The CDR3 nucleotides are TGTGCCAGCAGCTTAAGAAACCAGGGCGAGCAGTACTTC. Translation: CASSLRNQGEQYF.

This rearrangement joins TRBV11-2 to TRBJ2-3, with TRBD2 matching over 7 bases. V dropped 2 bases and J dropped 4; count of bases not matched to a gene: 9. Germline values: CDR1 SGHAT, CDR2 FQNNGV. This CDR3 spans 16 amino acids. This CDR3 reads CASSLLPSGNADTQYF. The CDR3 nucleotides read TGTGCCAGCAGCTTATTGCCTAGCGGAAATGCAGATACGCAGTATTTT.

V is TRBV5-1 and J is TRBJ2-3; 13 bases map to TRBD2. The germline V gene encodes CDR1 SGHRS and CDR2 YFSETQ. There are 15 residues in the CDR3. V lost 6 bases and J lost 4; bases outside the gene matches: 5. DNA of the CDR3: TGCGCCAGCACCACTAGCGGGAGGGGTGCAGATACGCAGTATTTT. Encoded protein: CASTTSGRGADTQYF.

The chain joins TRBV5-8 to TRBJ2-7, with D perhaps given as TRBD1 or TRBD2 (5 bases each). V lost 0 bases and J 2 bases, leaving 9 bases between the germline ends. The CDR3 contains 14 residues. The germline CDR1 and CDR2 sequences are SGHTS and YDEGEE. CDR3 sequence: CASSLAWGTYEQYF. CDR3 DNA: TGTGCCAGCAGCTTGGCCTGGGGGACCTACGAGCAGTACTTC.

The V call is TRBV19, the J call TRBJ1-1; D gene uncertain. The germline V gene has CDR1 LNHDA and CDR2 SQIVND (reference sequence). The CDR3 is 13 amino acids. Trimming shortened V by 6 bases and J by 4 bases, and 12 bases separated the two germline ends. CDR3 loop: CASREFPGTEAFF. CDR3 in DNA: TGTGCCAGTAGAGAGTTCCCCGGCACTGAAGCTTTCTTT.

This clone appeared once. In nucleotides, the CDR3 is TGCAGTGCCCCCCATCAGAGGGGCGCTTTCTTT. Translation gives CSAPHQRGAFF. The chain uses TRBV20-1 and TRBJ1-1; D possibly corresponds to TRBD1 (5 bases). The germline V and J ends were trimmed by 6 bases and 11 bases, with 16 bases remaining between them. CDR1 is DFQATT and CDR2 is SNEGSKA in the germline V gene (reference sequence). The CDR3 runs 11 residues.

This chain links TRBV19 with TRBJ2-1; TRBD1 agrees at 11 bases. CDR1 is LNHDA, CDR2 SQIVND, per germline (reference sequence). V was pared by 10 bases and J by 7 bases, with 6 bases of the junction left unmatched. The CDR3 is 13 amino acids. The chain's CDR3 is CATQGQGVNEQFF. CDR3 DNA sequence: TGTGCCACCCAGGGACAGGGGGTTAATGAGCAGTTCTTC.

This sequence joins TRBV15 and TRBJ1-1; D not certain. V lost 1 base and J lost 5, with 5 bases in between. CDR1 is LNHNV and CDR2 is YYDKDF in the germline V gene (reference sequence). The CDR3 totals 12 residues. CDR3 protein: CATSRVGTEAFF. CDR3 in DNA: TGTGCCACCAGCAGAGTGGGGACTGAAGCTTTCTTT.

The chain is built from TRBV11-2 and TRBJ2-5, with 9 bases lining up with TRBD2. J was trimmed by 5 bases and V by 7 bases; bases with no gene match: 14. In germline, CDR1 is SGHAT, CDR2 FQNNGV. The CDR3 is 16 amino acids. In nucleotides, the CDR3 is TGTGCCAGCATCCTAGGGGTGCGGGGGGGCAGGGAGACCCAGTACTTC. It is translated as CASILGVRGGRETQYF.

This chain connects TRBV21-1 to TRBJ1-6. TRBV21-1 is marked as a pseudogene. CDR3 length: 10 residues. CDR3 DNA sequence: TGTGCCAGCAGCAAAGATGGTCTCCACTTT. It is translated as CASSKDGLHF.

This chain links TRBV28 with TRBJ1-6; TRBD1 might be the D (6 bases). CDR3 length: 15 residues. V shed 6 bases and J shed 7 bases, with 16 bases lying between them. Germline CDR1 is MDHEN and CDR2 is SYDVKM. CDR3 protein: CASSLPGADNSPLHF. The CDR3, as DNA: TGTGCCAGCAGCCTCCCAGGGGCCGACAATTCACCCCTCCACTTT.

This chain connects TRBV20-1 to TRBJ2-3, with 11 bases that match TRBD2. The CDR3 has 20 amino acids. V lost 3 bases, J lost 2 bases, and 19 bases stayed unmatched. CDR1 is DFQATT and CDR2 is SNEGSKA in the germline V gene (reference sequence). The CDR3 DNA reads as TGCAGTGCTAGTGAGCCCCCCGGGACTAGCGGATACTATATCACAGATACGCAGTATTTT. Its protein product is CSASEPPGTSGYYITDTQYF.

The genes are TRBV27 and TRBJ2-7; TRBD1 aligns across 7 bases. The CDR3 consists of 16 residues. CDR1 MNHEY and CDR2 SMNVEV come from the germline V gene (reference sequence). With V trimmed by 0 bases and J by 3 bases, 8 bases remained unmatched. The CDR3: CASSLSPAGGRYEQYF. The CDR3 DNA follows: TGTGCCAGCAGTTTATCCCCGGCAGGGGGACGCTACGAGCAGTACTTC.